Listed below are T cell receptor beta chains from one sample, sequenced in a study of regulatory T cells in long-lasting Graves disease. One entry per CDR3 protein, called by TCRdb with MiXCR from the multiplex PCR reads. The data show approximately 400,000 distinct CDR3 sequences, roughly 25% seen once. The material sequenced was peripheral blood mononuclear cells (PBMCs), taken when the disease was refractory, from a patient treated with antithyroid drugs. The receptor source for this set is a woman in her forties with Graves disease. Both conserved end residues are part of each CDR3. The D gene is left open where the match is weak. Clone size is stated in some rows and not others, as once, few, many or a class when expanded.

D,V,J,size,CDR3,DNA
TRBD2,TRBV7-9,TRBJ2-7,many,CASRGLAHYEQYF,TGTGCCAGCAGGGGACTAGCGCACTACGAGCAGTACTTC
NA,TRBV5-6,TRBJ2-1,once,CASRGTQGPYNEQFF,TGTGCCAGCAGGGGGACTCAAGGTCCCTACAATGAGCAGTTCTTC
NA,TRBV28,TRBJ1-5,many,CASSRGGYQPQHF,TGTGCCAGCAGCCGCGGTGGGTATCAGCCCCAGCATTTT
NA,TRBV29-1,TRBJ2-1,NA,CSLRAGYNEQFF,TGCAGCCTGAGGGCAGGTTACAATGAGCAGTTCTTC
TRBD1,TRBV7-6,TRBJ2-7,NA,CASSPGTGDTYEQYF,TGTGCCAGCAGCCCCGGGACAGGGGATACCTACGAGCAGTACTTC
NA,TRBV5-6,TRBJ2-1,NA,CVSSSPRSGIYNEQFF,TGTGTCAGCAGCAGCCCTAGAAGTGGAATCTACAATGAGCAGTTCTTC
TRBD1,TRBV19,TRBJ1-5,NA,CASSTDKTGGQPQHF,TGTGCCAGTAGTACAGATAAAACAGGGGGTCAGCCCCAGCATTTT
NA,TRBV28,TRBJ1-5,many,CASTSSAMGRVEQPQHF,TGTGCCAGCACCTCGAGCGCTATGGGGAGAGTAGAACAGCCCCAGCATTTT
NA,TRBV4-1,TRBJ2-7,NA,CASSQAGLGSYEQYF,TGCGCCAGCAGCCAAGCCGGGCTTGGCTCCTACGAGCAGTACTTC
NA,TRBV28,TRBJ1-1,NA,CASSFWDQAFF,TGTGCCAGCAGTTTCTGGGACCAAGCTTTCTTT
NA,TRBV3-1,TRBJ2-4,NA,CASSQVGTNIQYF,TGTGCCAGCAGCCAAGTGGGGACGAACATTCAGTACTTC
NA,TRBV3-1,TRBJ2-2,NA,CASSQEGAGRELFF,TGTGCCAGCAGCCAAGAAGGGGCAGGGCGGGAGCTGTTTTTT
NA,TRBV19,TRBJ2-5,few,CASSIGNPQETQYF,TGTGCCAGTAGTATTGGGAACCCCCAAGAGACCCAGTACTTC
NA,TRBV12-3/TRBV12-4,TRBJ1-1,many,CASIRGPAAFF,TGTGCCAGCATCCGGGGCCCTGCGGCTTTCTTT
NA,TRBV19,TRBJ1-6,NA,CASSIARVWDSPLHF,TGTGCCAGTAGTATAGCCCGAGTTTGGGATTCACCCCTCCACTTT
NA,TRBV2,TRBJ1-5,many,CASSGGGLLQPQHF,TGTGCCAGCAGTGGGGGGGGACTCCTTCAGCCCCAGCATTTT
NA,TRBV2,TRBJ2-5,many,CASSEGLLYTQYF,TGTGCCAGCAGTGAGGGACTTCTCTATACCCAGTACTTC
NA,TRBV28,TRBJ1-2,many,CASSFANHRAF,TGTGCCAGCAGTTTCGCCAATCATCGAGCCTTC
NA,TRBV4-1,TRBJ1-4,few,CASSQEQGPINEKLFF,TGCGCCAGCAGCCAAGAGCAAGGGCCAATTAATGAAAAACTGTTTTTT
TRBD2,TRBV10-3,TRBJ2-3,few,CAISATSGRDTQYF,TGTGCCATCAGCGCCACTAGCGGGAGGGATACGCAGTATTTT
TRBD1,TRBV7-9,TRBJ1-2,NA,CASSLSFVGQGSYGYTF,TGTGCTAGCAGCTTAAGTTTCGTGGGACAGGGGAGCTATGGCTACACCTTC
NA,TRBV5-1,TRBJ1-1,few,CASSRGHLECDTEAFF,TGCGCCAGCAGCAGGGGACACCTTGAATGTGACACTGAAGCTTTCTTT
NA,TRBV12-3/TRBV12-4,TRBJ2-7,many,CASSPRRASHEQYF,TGTGCCAGCAGTCCCAGACGGGCAAGCCACGAGCAGTACTTC
TRBD1,TRBV5-4,TRBJ2-7,once,CASSPKPAGTGLSYEQYF,TGTGCCAGCAGCCCAAAACCTGCCGGGACAGGACTTTCCTACGAGCAGTACTTC
TRBD1,TRBV28,TRBJ1-1,many,CASSLIGQGGTEAFF,TGTGCCAGCAGTTTAATTGGTCAGGGGGGCACTGAAGCTTTCTTT
NA,TRBV2,TRBJ1-5,many,CASSPDQVRNQPQHF,TGTGCCAGCAGCCCAGATCAAGTTCGGAATCAGCCCCAGCATTTT
NA,TRBV20-1,TRBJ1-2,many,CSAPRTVDIYGYTF,TGCAGTGCACCGAGGACAGTAGACATCTATGGCTACACCTTC
NA,TRBV28,TRBJ2-3,few,CASNGGVSDTQYF,TGTGCCTCAAACGGGGGAGTGTCAGATACGCAGTATTTT
NA,TRBV28,TRBJ1-3,many,CASSPTGRGRNTIYF,TGTGCCAGCAGCCCCACAGGGCGAGGGAGAAACACCATATATTTT
NA,TRBV27,TRBJ1-4,many,CASSSLAATNEKLFF,TGTGCCAGCAGTTCCCTAGCCGCAACTAATGAAAAACTGTTTTTT
TRBD1,TRBV5-1,TRBJ2-7,NA,CASSLGGPGQTYYEQYF,TGCGCCAGCAGCTTGGGAGGCCCGGGACAGACATACTACGAGCAGTACTTC
NA,TRBV2,TRBJ2-7,many,CASRLAYEQYF,TGTGCCAGCAGACTAGCCTACGAGCAGTACTTC
TRBD1,TRBV24-1,TRBJ1-5,many,CATSVGTGFQPQHF,TGTGCCACCAGTGTAGGGACAGGGTTTCAGCCCCAGCATTTT
NA,TRBV24-1,TRBJ2-1,NA,CATSDWKGSSYNEQFF,TGTGCCACCAGTGATTGGAAAGGGAGCTCCTACAATGAGCAGTTCTTC
TRBD2,TRBV11-2,TRBJ2-5,many,CASSLVASGQIQETQYF,TGTGCCAGCAGCTTAGTGGCTAGCGGGCAAATACAAGAGACCCAGTACTTC
NA,TRBV24-1,TRBJ2-7,NA,CATSGHGYEQYF,TGTGCCACCTCGGGACACGGGTACGAGCAGTACTTC
NA,TRBV5-8,TRBJ2-5,NA,CASSFWGRQETQYF,TGTGCCAGCAGCTTCTGGGGGAGGCAAGAGACCCAGTACTTC
NA,TRBV7-9,TRBJ2-2,few,CASSETPGQGGTGELFF,TGTGCCAGCAGCGAAACCCCGGGGCAGGGTGGCACCGGGGAGCTGTTTTTT
NA,TRBV30,TRBJ2-5,many,CAWGVAVSQETQYF,TGTGCCTGGGGAGTAGCGGTTTCCCAAGAGACCCAGTACTTC
NA,TRBV28,TRBJ1-1,NA,CASSARAAFF,TGTGCCAGCAGCGCCCGGGCGGCTTTCTTT
NA,TRBV28,TRBJ2-5,many,CASSWTYQTQYF,TGTGCCAGCAGTTGGACTTATCAGACCCAGTACTTC
NA,TRBV20-1,TRBJ2-7,many,CSALDQYEQYF,TGCAGTGCCCTGGACCAATACGAGCAGTACTTC
NA,TRBV15,TRBJ2-2,NA,CATSRDVQGKRTGELFF,TGTGCCACCAGCAGAGATGTCCAGGGAAAGAGGACCGGGGAGCTGTTTTTT
NA,TRBV6-1,TRBJ1-4,many,CASSRREKLFF,TGTGCCAGCAGTCGTCGTGAAAAACTGTTTTTT
TRBD2,TRBV28,TRBJ2-2,many,CASSSGLAASLNTGELFF,TGTGCCAGCAGTTCGGGACTAGCGGCCTCCTTGAACACCGGGGAGCTGTTTTTT
NA,TRBV10-2,TRBJ1-2,many,CASSEKGQVDYGYTF,TGCGCCAGCAGTGAAAAAGGGCAGGTCGACTATGGCTACACCTTC
TRBD1,TRBV9,TRBJ1-2,many,CASSVTDREYGYTF,TGTGCCAGCAGCGTTACGGACAGGGAGTATGGCTACACCTTC
TRBD2,TRBV5-6,TRBJ2-1,NA,CASSFVSGGYNEQFF,TGTGCCAGCAGCTTCGTTAGCGGGGGGTACAATGAGCAGTTCTTC
TRBD1,TRBV6-1,TRBJ1-5,NA,CASGDPGGGQPQHF,TGTGCCAGCGGGGATCCAGGGGGCGGACAGCCCCAGCATTTT
NA,TRBV19,TRBJ1-1,few,CASSISSYTEAFF,TGTGCCAGTAGTATCTCATCATACACTGAAGCTTTCTTT
NA,TRBV5-1,TRBJ1-1,few,CASKADRNTEAFF,TGCGCCAGCAAGGCGGACAGGAACACTGAAGCTTTCTTT
NA,TRBV2,TRBJ2-5,few,CASSEPRTNF,TGTGCCAGCAGTGAACCTAGGACCAACTTC
TRBD2,TRBV7-9,TRBJ2-1,once,CASIREGGYYNEQFF,TGTGCCAGCATCAGGGAGGGTGGTTACTACAATGAGCAGTTCTTC